This TCR beta chain was documented in a study of blood T cell repertoires in COVID-19. Study at large: The United States, Italy and Spain supplied acute and convalescent COVID-19 samples. In each case, the material was cDNA or gDNA derived from T cells, B-cell-depleted T cells, or PBMCs.

Before they entered the study, exposed participants had met a COVID-19 case within 2 weeks. Per the germline V gene, CDR1 is SGHRS and CDR2 is YFSETQ. This CDR3 is 13 amino acids long. V lost 5 bases and J 3 bases, leaving 11 bases between the germline ends. Original handling: Amplification from reference gene primers served as the basis for estimated nucleated cell counts. Method: immunoSEQ multiplex PCR; TCRdb's copy keeps in-frame clones and lacks some. The V and J calls and the clone size are those of that table, but D and trimming were determined from the DNA. The data show almost 350,000 clones, with 88% seen just once and approximately 0.93% held by the top ten.

The receptor was isolated from a woman aged 25 to 39 who had been exposed to COVID-19. The chain employs TRBV5-1 and TRBJ2-5, with D maybe TRBD2 (6 bases). The sample taken for sequencing was PBMCs or T cells enriched from blood (not recorded which). CDR3 amino acids: CASSGGTEETQYF. Here the CDR3 DNA reads TGCGCCAGCAGTGGGGGGACGGAAGAGACCCAGTACTTC.